This record covers a single TCR beta chain. This clone has more than one count but fewer than ten. Its antigen has not been determined. No base quality values were provided; no much bigger clone lies one nucleotide off. In Seattle, one collaborating source enrolled patients while the infection was active and tracked those patients longitudinally over the course of disease. The collaborating institutions used their own protocols to collect whole blood in K2EDTA tubes. For TCRbeta analysis, collaborator samples were shipped as frozen whole blood, as isolated PBMCs, or as DNA extracted from either sample type. For CDR1 and CDR2, the germline V gene lists SGHTA and FQGNSA. V has 1 base trimmed and J has 6 bases trimmed; junction bases matching no gene number 3. The CDR3 numbers 15 residues from cysteine through phenylalanine. This entry keeps only the CDR3 DNA: 45 bases, framed from base 1. TCRbeta CDR3 regions were amplified from genomic DNA using the immunoSEQ Assay, a bias-controlled multiplex PCR. The authors processed their data as follows. The number of nucleated cells in each sample was estimated by amplification of reference gene primers within the assay. To quantify the absolute abundance of each unique TCRbeta CDR3 rearrangement, sequence reads were collapsed and filtered. For each sample, productive Simpson clonality was calculated as the square root of Simpson's diversity index over productive rearrangements. In TCRdb, the immuneACCESS table is reduced to in-frame sequences with V and J assigned. These tables do not hold every clone; where another copy was compared, an unresolved V gene accounts for under half, and the others remain unexplained. Clone size and V and J calls were adopted from that table, with D and trimming inferred from the DNA. A total of around 440,000 clones appear in this sample, around 88% of them only once. The top ten hold roughly 13% of the sample.

This sample is part of a study of blood T cell repertoires in COVID-19 (dated by TCRdb to between 2020 and 2021). The study in broad terms: Collaborator samples came from the United States, Italy and Spain and covered acute and convalescent phases of COVID-19. The prospective study material was composed of cDNA or gDNA derived from T cells, B-cell-depleted T cells, or PBMCs. Deeply sampled blood TCRbeta repertoires from subjects exposed to, actively infected with, or recovered from COVID-19 were included in the dataset. The repertoires were released in a freely available public database intended as a resource for research on the immune response to SARS-CoV-2. The samples were drawn from two sources: the first 160 participants of the ongoing ImmuneRACE study, and over 1,000 subjects contributed by 6 global collaborators. A de-identified subject ID, COVID-19 status, age in years and sex were almost always included in the sample metadata. HLA class I and class II types, where available, came from metadata supplied by the sample provider rather than from assay-based typing. The research as a whole found: How much clinical and demographic metadata was included differed by source and by participant, and the metadata was provided uncurated.

This TCR was sampled from a woman aged 50 to 65 with COVID-19, enrolled during active disease. The sample comprised peripheral blood. Recombination connected TRBV7-2 to TRBJ2-1, and 10 junction bases match TRBD2. The CDR3 region has the sequence CASSLVASGGNEQFF. The nucleotide sequence reads as follows: TGTGCCAGCAGCTTAGTGGCTAGCGGGGGCAATGAGCAGTTCTTC.